One sample yielded the 24 T cell receptor beta chains listed below, sequenced in a study of OX40 agonist ivuxolimab in advanced cancers. Measured with immunoSEQ multiplex PCR; TCRdb has only the in-frame clones, and not every one. This sample has 75,000 to 95,000 clones, with about 91% found just once. The sequenced sample was CD4+ or CD8+ T cells sorted from blood, obtained in a trial of the OX40 agonist ivuxolimab. Receptors originate from an adult with an advanced solid tumor such as melanoma, head and neck, liver or kidney cancer.

The chain recombines TRBV10-1 with TRBJ2-1; TRBD1 agrees at 7 bases. V lost 6 bases to trimming and J lost 6 bases; unmatched junction nucleotides: 8. CDR1 is WNHNN, CDR2 SYGVQD, per germline (reference sequence). The CDR3 runs to 14 residues. In DNA form, the CDR3 reads TGCGCCAGCAGCCGACAGGGAAACGGCAATGAGCAGTTCTTC. The encoded protein is CASSRQGNGNEQFF.

The rearrangement joins TRBV4-1 to TRBJ2-7, with 7 nucleotides matching TRBD1. In germline, CDR1 is MGHRA, CDR2 YSYEKL. The CDR3 totals 14 residues. With 4 bases clipped from V and 2 bases from J, the junction kept 5 bases outside the gene matches. DNA for the CDR3: TGCGCCAGCAGCCGTGACAGGGCTACCTACGAGCAGTACTTC. Translated: CASSRDRATYEQYF.

The chain carries TRBV6-1 and TRBJ2-6; D remains ambiguous. The CDR3 sequence is 13 residues long. Trimming removed 3 bases from V and 1 base from J, with 1 base in between. CDR1 is MNHNS and CDR2 is SASEGT in the germline V gene. CDR3 region: CASSDSGANVLTF. The CDR3, as DNA: TGTGCCAGCAGTGATTCTGGGGCCAACGTCCTGACTTTC.

The J gene is TRBJ2-5, the V gene TRBV7-2, with 13 nucleotides matching TRBD2. Germline V gene lookup returns CDR1 SGHTA and CDR2 FQGNSA. This CDR3 contains 17 residues. V dropped 4 bases and J dropped 5; count of bases not matched to a gene: 10. The CDR3 here is CASSSGLAGTSRETQYF. The CDR3 DNA reads TGTGCCAGCAGCTCGGGACTAGCGGGGACATCCAGGGAGACCCAGTACTTC.

This chain links TRBV27 with TRBJ1-2; 9 bases align to TRBD1. V shed 7 bases and J 0 bases; nucleotides not matched to a gene: 3. Germline lookup yields CDR1 MNHEY and CDR2 SMNVEV (reference sequence). This CDR3 has 14 residues. For the CDR3, the DNA is TGTGCCAGCAAAAGGGACAGGGCTAACTATGGCTACACCTTC. Its translation: CASKRDRANYGYTF.

This clone came up once. The chain recombines TRBV7-6 with TRBJ2-1, with D tentatively TRBD2 (5 bases). Germline-derived CDR1 and CDR2 are SGHVS and FNYEAQ. The CDR3 is 12 residues long. Trimming pared 5 bases from V and 4 bases from J, leaving 6 bases between. DNA for the CDR3: TGTGCCAGCAGCAGACTATACAATGAGCAGTTCTTC. This translates into CASSRLYNEQFF.

The chain links TRBV9 to TRBJ2-5; possible D gene TRBD1, 5 bases. Germline CDR1 reads SGDLS; CDR2 reads YYNGEE. V was clipped by 2 bases and J by 4 bases, with 15 bases between them. There are 15 residues in the CDR3. CDR3 protein: CASSVQGGLPETQYF. The CDR3 nucleotides read TGTGCCAGCAGCGTTCAGGGTGGATTACCAGAGACCCAGTACTTC.

This clone was counted once. The CDR3 DNA follows: TGTGCCAGTAGCGACTCTGGGGCCAACGTCCTGACTTTC. It codes for CASSDSGANVLTF. V usage is TRBV19 and J usage is TRBJ2-6, with D uncertain. CDR1 and CDR2 (germline): LNHDA, SQIVND (reference sequence). CDR3 length: 13 amino acids. Trimming left V 6 bases short and J 0 bases short, with 3 bases between.

This chain links TRBV6-1 with TRBJ1-1; 8 bases are shared with TRBD1. This CDR3 comprises 13 residues. V was clipped by 7 bases and J by 10 bases; unmatched bases: 11. CDR1 is MNHNS, CDR2 SASEGT, per germline. In DNA form, the CDR3 reads TGTGCCAGCAACATAGGACAGGGTGAGGGAGCTTTCTTT. As protein: CASNIGQGEGAFF.

This chain uses TRBV30 with TRBJ1-2; a possible D gene is TRBD1 (6 bases). Germline-derived CDR1 and CDR2 are GTSNPN and SVGIG (reference sequence). V gave up 4 bases and J gave up 6 bases, with 12 bases separating them. The CDR3 covers 12 residues. CDR3 nucleotide sequence: TGTGCCTGGACACAGGGAGGCCATGGCTACACCTTC. It codes for CAWTQGGHGYTF. Complete variable domain (other parts from reference TRBV30 and TRBJ1-2): SQTIHQWPATLVQPVGSPLSLECTVEGTSNPNLYWYRQAAGRGLQLLFYSVGIGQISSEVPQNLSASRPQDRQFILSSKKLLLSDSGFYLCAWTQGGHGYTFGSGTRLTVV.

The chain joins TRBV5-4 to TRBJ1-6, with D unresolved. Germline loops: CDR1 SGHNT, CDR2 YYREEE (reference sequence). V shed 0 bases and J shed 10 bases, with 8 bases lying between them. This CDR3 is built from 13 residues. The DNA of the CDR3 is TGTGCCAGCAGCTTGGGGGTGGGCTCACCCCTCCACTTT. This encodes CASSLGVGSPLHF.

V gene TRBV5-1 combines with J gene TRBJ2-3, with a tentative D call TRBD1 (6 bases). Germline lookup yields CDR1 SGHRS and CDR2 YFSETQ. Trimming left V 5 bases short and J 4 bases short, with 14 bases between. The CDR3 has 14 amino acids. As DNA, the CDR3 is TGCGCCAGCAGTTCCGGACAGCAGGCAGATACGCAGTATTTT. Its protein product is CASSSGQQADTQYF.

The chain joins TRBV18 to TRBJ2-5; maybe TRBD1 (5 bases). Trimming pared 3 bases from V and 4 bases from J, leaving 18 bases between. CDR1 is KGHSH and CDR2 is LQKENI in the germline V gene. This CDR3 has 16 residues. The CDR3 DNA follows: TGTGCCAGCTCACCGAACCAGTGGCAGGGTGCAGAGACCCAGTACTTC. This encodes CASSPNQWQGAETQYF.

The chain uses TRBV18 and TRBJ1-1, with D maybe TRBD1 (6 bases). The ends were cut back, 4 bases at V and 0 bases at J, with 12 bases in the middle. This CDR3 has 15 amino acids. The V gene's germline CDR1 is KGHSH and CDR2 LQKENI. The CDR3 region is CASSQGQTLNTEAFF. In DNA, the CDR3 is TGTGCCAGCTCACAAGGACAGACCCTGAACACTGAAGCTTTCTTT. Full variable domain (outside the CDR3, taken from reference TRBV18 and TRBJ1-1): NAGVMQNPRHLVRRRGQEARLRCSPMKGHSHVYWYRQLPEEGLKFMVYLQKENIIDESGMPKERFSAEFPKEGPSILRIQQVVRGDSAAYFCASSQGQTLNTEAFFGQGTRLTVV.

This clone was found once. The chain couples TRBV29-1 to TRBJ2-1; 7 nucleotides agree with TRBD2. V was clipped by 7 bases and J by 5 bases; unmatched bases: 8. The CDR3 is 13 amino acids. Germline values: CDR1 SQVTM, CDR2 ANQGSEA. CDR3 loop: CSGGLTADNEQFF. The CDR3 DNA reads as TGCAGCGGGGGACTAACGGCGGACAATGAGCAGTTCTTC.

This clone showed up just once. The rearrangement links TRBV14 to TRBJ2-5; no clear D. CDR1 and CDR2 (germline): SGHDN, FVKESK. This CDR3 has 12 residues. The ends were cut back, 3 bases at V and 5 bases at J, with 7 bases in the middle. This CDR3 reads CASSQLDETQYF. In DNA, the CDR3 is TGTGCCAGCAGCCAGTTGGATGAGACCCAGTACTTC.

The rearrangement joins TRBV27 to TRBJ1-1; D gene uncertain. Germline CDR1 is MNHEY and CDR2 is SMNVEV (reference sequence). Deletions cut 3 bases from V and 8 bases from J, with 16 bases between. This CDR3 has 14 residues. The CDR3 DNA is TGTGCCAGCAGTTTTTCCGCAACCCCAGTAGAAGCTTTCTTT. Residues: CASSFSATPVEAFF.

The rearrangement joins TRBV5-6 to TRBJ2-3; 7 bases line up with TRBD1. Per germline, CDR1 SGHDT and CDR2 YYEEEE. V trimming: 3 bases; J trimming: 1 base; junction bases outside the gene matches: 14. The CDR3 covers 18 residues. CDR3 amino acids: CASSWGYGTVLGTDTQYF. In DNA form, the CDR3 reads TGTGCCAGCAGCTGGGGATACGGGACAGTTCTTGGCACAGATACGCAGTATTTT.

The J gene is TRBJ2-7, the V gene TRBV18, with D perhaps TRBD1 (6 bases). Trimming took 3 bases from V and 2 from J, leaving 14 bases between them. The CDR3 is 15 amino acids. CDR1 is KGHSH, CDR2 LQKENI, per germline. DNA for the CDR3: TGTGCCAGCTCACCTGTGGCAGGGGACCCCTACGAGCAGTACTTC. Protein sequence: CASSPVAGDPYEQYF. The full variable domain, rest sourced from reference TRBV18 and TRBJ2-7, is NAGVMQNPRHLVRRRGQEARLRCSPMKGHSHVYWYRQLPEEGLKFMVYLQKENIIDESGMPKERFSAEFPKEGPSILRIQQVVRGDSAAYFCASSPVAGDPYEQYFGPGTRLTVT.

The chain couples TRBV10-3 to TRBJ1-2; TRBD1 agrees at 10 bases. Trimming took 11 bases from V and 3 from J; bases not matched to a gene: 6. CDR3 length: 13 residues. Germline CDR1 is ENHRY and CDR2 is SYGVKD. In DNA form, the CDR3 reads TGTGCCGCGGGACAGGGGCCTCACTATGGCTACACCTTC. This codes for CAAGQGPHYGYTF.

In this sample, this clone turned up once. CDR3 region: CAWSNLHGNTGELFF. The CDR3 nucleotides read TGTGCCTGGAGTAATTTACACGGAAACACCGGGGAGCTGTTTTTT. The rearrangement joins TRBV30 to TRBJ2-2; D is undetermined. The CDR3 is 15 amino acids. Germline-derived CDR1 and CDR2 are GTSNPN and SVGIG (reference sequence). Trimming stripped 2 bases from V and 2 bases from J, with 12 bases between. Variable domain in full (rest from reference TRBV30 and TRBJ2-2): SQTIHQWPATLVQPVGSPLSLECTVEGTSNPNLYWYRQAAGRGLQLLFYSVGIGQISSEVPQNLSASRPQDRQFILSSKKLLLSDSGFYLCAWSNLHGNTGELFFGEGSRLTVL.

The chain couples TRBV2 to TRBJ1-4; 8 nucleotides align to TRBD1. V was clipped by 7 bases and J by 6 bases; unmatched bases: 10. The CDR3 loop spans 15 amino acids. In germline, CDR1 is SNHLY, CDR2 FYNNEI. CDR3 DNA sequence: TGTGCCAGCAACGGACAGGGTAGAGGCTATGAAAAACTGTTTTTT. This translates into CASNGQGRGYEKLFF.

The J gene is TRBJ2-7, the V gene TRBV19, with D unclear. In germline, CDR1 is LNHDA, CDR2 SQIVND (reference sequence). The CDR3 loop spans 14 amino acids. Trimming cost V 2 bases and J 1 base, with 9 bases left between them. In DNA form, the CDR3 reads TGTGCCAGTAGTATATCGGTCAGGTCCTACGAGCAGTACTTC. The encoded protein is CASSISVRSYEQYF.

This clone was seen a single time. CDR3 sequence (DNA): TGCGCCAGCACGGCGGGCGCACCGAACACCGGGGAGCTGTTTTTT. Amino acids: CASTAGAPNTGELFF. The chain uses TRBV5-1 and TRBJ2-2, with D possibly matching TRBD2 (5 bases). The CDR3 length is 15 residues. Germline V lookup: CDR1 SGHRS, CDR2 YFSETQ. Deletions cut 6 bases from V and 0 bases from J, with 12 bases between.